This is a list of T cell receptor beta chains from one sample in a study of T cell repertoires in cytomegalovirus infection. These receptors have no identified antigens. TCRdb reanalysed the reads using MiXCR and keeps one entry per CDR3 protein. The table shows about 89,000 distinct CDR3 sequences, with about 31% occurring only once. The starting material was CD8+ T cells from cultured PBMCs, obtained from culture after CMV antigen stimulation. These receptors originate from a human donor in good health (CMV status not recorded). Some clones in this sample may be carry-over from other donors' samples. CDR3s include the opening cysteine and the closing phenylalanine or tryptophan. D genes are given only for firm matches. Clone sizes are given selectively: once, few, many, or a class where the clone is expanded.

V gene	clone size	J gene	D gene	CDR3 protein	CDR3 DNA
TRBV9	many	TRBJ1-1	NA	CASSRRWGTEAFF	TGTGCCAGCAGCCGTAGGTGGGGGACTGAAGCTTTCTTT
TRBV6-5	NA	TRBJ2-1	TRBD2	CASSLLAGGREQFF	TGTGCCAGCAGTCTACTAGCGGGGGGTCGGGAGCAGTTCTTC
TRBV6-6	NA	TRBJ1-4	TRBD1	CASSKRVQQGAGEKLFF	TGTGCCAGCAGTAAAAGGGTCCAACAGGGGGCCGGTGAAAAACTGTTTTTT
TRBV28	many	TRBJ1-2	NA	CASSATTNYGYTF	TGTGCCAGCAGCGCGACAACTAACTATGGCTACACCTTC
TRBV4-1	NA	TRBJ2-3	TRBD2	CASSQDAGGGADTQYF	TGCGCCAGCAGCCAAGATGCGGGGGGGGGGGCAGATACGCAGTATTTT
TRBV4-1	NA	TRBJ1-2	NA	CASSQANQLKGHGYTF	TGCGCCAGCAGCCAAGCCAACCAACTTAAGGGGCATGGCTACACCTTC
TRBV19	NA	TRBJ2-5	TRBD2	CASSLRGGLAGIQETQYF	TGTGCCAGTAGTCTAAGGGGAGGACTAGCGGGGATCCAAGAGACCCAGTACTTC
TRBV7-2	few	TRBJ1-1	NA	CASSHRRPEAFF	TGTGCCAGCAGCCACAGAAGGCCCGAAGCTTTCTTT
TRBV5-4	few	TRBJ2-7	NA	CASSSGTTYEQYF	TGTGCCAGCAGCTCCGGGACAACCTACGAGCAGTACTTC
TRBV11-3	NA	TRBJ2-1	NA	CASSLVGVSGTSEQFF	TGTGCCAGCAGCTTAGTAGGGGTCTCAGGGACAAGTGAGCAGTTCTTC
TRBV4-1	few	TRBJ1-2	NA	CASSQDQGQSVTF	TGCGCCAGCAGCCAAGATCAAGGACAGTCGGTAACCTTC
TRBV15	NA	TRBJ2-2	NA	CATRHSQETGELFF	TGTGCCACCCGACATTCGCAGGAGACCGGGGAGCTGTTTTTT
TRBV7-6	NA	TRBJ2-1	TRBD2	CASSHWSGGFNEQFF	TGTGCCAGCAGCCACTGGAGCGGGGGGTTCAATGAGCAGTTCTTC
TRBV6-5	few	TRBJ2-1	TRBD1	CASSYSAGRGLGNEQFF	TGTGCCAGCAGTTACTCCGCCGGCAGGGGGCTTGGGAATGAGCAGTTCTTC
TRBV20-1	NA	TRBJ2-2	NA	CSATGDGSNTGELFF	TGCAGTGCTACGGGGGACGGATCGAACACCGGGGAGCTGTTTTTT
TRBV9	NA	TRBJ2-3	TRBD2	CASSAYEGLAGTDTQYF	TGTGCCAGCAGCGCTTACGAGGGACTAGCGGGGACAGATACGCAGTATTTT
TRBV7-2	many	TRBJ2-1	TRBD2	CASSLGLSGGAINEQFF	TGTGCCAGCAGCTTAGGTTTGAGCGGGGGGGCGATCAATGAGCAGTTCTTC
TRBV28	once	TRBJ1-1	TRBD1	CASSYRGHTEAFF	TGTGCCAGCAGTTACAGGGGCCACACTGAAGCTTTCTTT
TRBV19	NA	TRBJ2-4	NA	CASNTGMGNIQYF	TGTGCCAGTAATACAGGGATGGGAAACATTCAGTACTTC
TRBV19	NA	TRBJ2-7	NA	CASSMGSQSEQYF	TGTGCCAGTAGTATGGGGTCTCAATCCGAGCAGTACTTC
TRBV12-3/TRBV12-4	NA	TRBJ2-7	NA	CASSRGGGYEQYF	TGTGCCAGCAGTCGCGGAGGCGGCTACGAGCAGTACTTC
TRBV6-1	NA	TRBJ2-7	NA	CASSEANRVTYEQYF	TGTGCCAGCAGTGAAGCAAACAGGGTAACCTACGAGCAGTACTTC
TRBV27	few	TRBJ2-7	NA	CASSSGGGWEQYF	TGTGCCAGCAGTTCTGGGGGGGGCTGGGAGCAGTACTTC
TRBV7-8	NA	TRBJ2-1	TRBD2	CASSLSSGGISSYNEQFF	TGTGCCAGCAGCTTATCGAGCGGGGGAATAAGCTCCTACAATGAGCAGTTCTTC
TRBV7-3	many	TRBJ2-3	TRBD1	CASSPGQGAHGTQYF	TGTGCCAGCAGCCCAGGACAGGGGGCGCATGGTACGCAGTATTTT
TRBV7-2	many	TRBJ2-3	TRBD2	CASSHVRGGDTDTQYF	TGTGCCAGCAGCCACGTGCGGGGGGGGGACACAGATACGCAGTATTTT
TRBV30	few	TRBJ2-3	NA	CAWTGENTDTQYF	TGTGCCTGGACTGGGGAGAACACAGATACGCAGTATTTT
TRBV9	NA	TRBJ2-2	NA	CASSVDGSSGGELFF	TGTGCCAGCAGCGTAGACGGTTCCTCTGGCGGGGAGCTGTTTTTT
TRBV27	few	TRBJ1-2	TRBD1	CASSEYQQGIYGYTF	TGTGCCAGCAGTGAATATCAACAGGGGATCTATGGCTACACCTTC
TRBV7-2	many	TRBJ2-6	NA	CASSLGDAGANVLTF	TGTGCCAGCAGCTTAGGTGATGCTGGGGCCAACGTCCTGACTTTC
TRBV3-1	many	TRBJ1-2	TRBD1	CASSPGTGIYGYTF	TGTGCCAGCAGTCCCGGGACAGGGATTTATGGCTACACCTTC
TRBV7-9	NA	TRBJ2-3	TRBD1	CASSRTGADTQYF	TGTGCCAGCAGCCGAACAGGGGCCGATACGCAGTATTTT